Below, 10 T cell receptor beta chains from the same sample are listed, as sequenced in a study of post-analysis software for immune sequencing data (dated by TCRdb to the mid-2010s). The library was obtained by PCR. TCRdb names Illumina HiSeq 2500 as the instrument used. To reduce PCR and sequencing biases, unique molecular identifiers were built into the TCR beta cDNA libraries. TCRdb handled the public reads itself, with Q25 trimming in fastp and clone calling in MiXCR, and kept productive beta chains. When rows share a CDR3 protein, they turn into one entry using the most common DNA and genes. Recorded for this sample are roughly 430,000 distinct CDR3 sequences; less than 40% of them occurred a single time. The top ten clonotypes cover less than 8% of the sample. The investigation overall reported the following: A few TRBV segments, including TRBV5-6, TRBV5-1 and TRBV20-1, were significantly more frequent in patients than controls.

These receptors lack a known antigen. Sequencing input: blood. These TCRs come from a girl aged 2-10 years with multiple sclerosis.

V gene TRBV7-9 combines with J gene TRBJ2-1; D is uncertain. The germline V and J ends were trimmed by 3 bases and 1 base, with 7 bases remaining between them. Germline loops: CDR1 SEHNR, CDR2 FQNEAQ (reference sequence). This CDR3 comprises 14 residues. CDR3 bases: TGTGCCAGCAGCTTTGTAGGTTCCTACAATGAGCAGTTCTTC. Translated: CASSFVGSYNEQFF.

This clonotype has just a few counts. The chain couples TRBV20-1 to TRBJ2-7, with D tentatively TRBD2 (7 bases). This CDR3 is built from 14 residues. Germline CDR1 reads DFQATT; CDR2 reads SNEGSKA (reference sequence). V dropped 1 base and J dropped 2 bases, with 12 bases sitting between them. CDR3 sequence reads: CSARAGGLTYEQYF. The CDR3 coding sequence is TGCAGTGCTAGAGCGGGGGGCCTTACCTACGAGCAGTACTTC.

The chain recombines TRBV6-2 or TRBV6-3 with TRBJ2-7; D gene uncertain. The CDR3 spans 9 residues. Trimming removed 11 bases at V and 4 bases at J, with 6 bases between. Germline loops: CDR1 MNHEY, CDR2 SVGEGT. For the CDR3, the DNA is TGTGCCGATCAGTACGAGCAGTACTTC. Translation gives CADQYEQYF.

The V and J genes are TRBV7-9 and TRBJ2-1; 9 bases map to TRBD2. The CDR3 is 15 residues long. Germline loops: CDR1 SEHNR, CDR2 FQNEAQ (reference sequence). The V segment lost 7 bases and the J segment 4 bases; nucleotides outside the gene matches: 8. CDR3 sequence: CASTPGTSPYNEQFF. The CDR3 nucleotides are TGTGCCAGCACCCCGGGGACTAGCCCATACAATGAGCAGTTCTTC.

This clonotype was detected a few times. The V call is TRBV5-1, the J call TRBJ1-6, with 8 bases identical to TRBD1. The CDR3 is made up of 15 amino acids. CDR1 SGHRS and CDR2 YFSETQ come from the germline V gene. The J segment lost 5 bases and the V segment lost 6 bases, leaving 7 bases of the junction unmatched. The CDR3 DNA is TGCGCCAGCACAAGACAGGGGCTGGATAATTCACCCCTCCACTTT. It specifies CASTRQGLDNSPLHF.

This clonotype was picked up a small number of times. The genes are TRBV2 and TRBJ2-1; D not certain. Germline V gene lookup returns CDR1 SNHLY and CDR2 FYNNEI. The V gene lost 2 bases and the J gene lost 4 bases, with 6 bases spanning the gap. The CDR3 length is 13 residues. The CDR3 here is CASSELRYNEQFF. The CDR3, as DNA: TGTGCCAGCAGTGAACTACGGTACAATGAGCAGTTCTTC.

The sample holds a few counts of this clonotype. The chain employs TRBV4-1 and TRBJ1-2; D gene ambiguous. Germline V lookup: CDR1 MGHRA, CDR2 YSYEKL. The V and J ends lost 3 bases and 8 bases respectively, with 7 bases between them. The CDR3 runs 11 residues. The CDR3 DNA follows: TGCGCCAGCAGCCATAGAGGGGGCTACACCTTC. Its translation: CASSHRGGYTF.

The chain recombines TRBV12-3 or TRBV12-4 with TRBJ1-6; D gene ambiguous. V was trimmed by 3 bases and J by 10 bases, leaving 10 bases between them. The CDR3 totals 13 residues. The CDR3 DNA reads TGTGCCAGCAGTTTTTCGTCCGGCTCACCCCTCCACTTT. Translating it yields CASSFSSGSPLHF.

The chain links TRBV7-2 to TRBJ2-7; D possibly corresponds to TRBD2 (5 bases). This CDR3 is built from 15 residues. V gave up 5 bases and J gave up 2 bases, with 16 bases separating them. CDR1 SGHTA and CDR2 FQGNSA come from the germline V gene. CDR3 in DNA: TGTGCCAGCAGCCCAGACAAGCGGCGAACCTACGAGCAGTACTTC. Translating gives CASSPDKRRTYEQYF.

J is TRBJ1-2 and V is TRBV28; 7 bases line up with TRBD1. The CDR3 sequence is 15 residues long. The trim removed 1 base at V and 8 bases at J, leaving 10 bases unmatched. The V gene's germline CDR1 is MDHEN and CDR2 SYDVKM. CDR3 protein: CASSLSVQGISGYTF. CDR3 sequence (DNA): TGTGCCAGCAGTTTATCGGTACAGGGGATTTCGGGCTACACCTTC.